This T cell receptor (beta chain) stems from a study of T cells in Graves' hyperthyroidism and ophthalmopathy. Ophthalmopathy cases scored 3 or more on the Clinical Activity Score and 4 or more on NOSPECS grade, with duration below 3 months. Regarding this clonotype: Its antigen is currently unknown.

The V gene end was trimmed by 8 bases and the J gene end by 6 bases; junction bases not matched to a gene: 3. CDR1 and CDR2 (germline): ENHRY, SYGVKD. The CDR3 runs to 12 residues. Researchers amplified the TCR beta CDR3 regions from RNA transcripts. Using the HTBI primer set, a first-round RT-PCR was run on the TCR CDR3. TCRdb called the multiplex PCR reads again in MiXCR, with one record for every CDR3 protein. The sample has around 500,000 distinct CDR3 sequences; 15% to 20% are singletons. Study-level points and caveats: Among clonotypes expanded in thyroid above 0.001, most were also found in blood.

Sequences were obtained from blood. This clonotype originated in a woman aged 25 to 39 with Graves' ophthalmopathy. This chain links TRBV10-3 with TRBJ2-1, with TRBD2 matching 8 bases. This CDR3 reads CAISGTSNEQFF. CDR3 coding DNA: TGTGCCATCTCCGGGACTAGCAATGAGCAGTTCTTC.